The 6 T cell receptor beta chains in this list originate from one sample, sequenced in a study of identical twins. A single record per CDR3 protein comes from TCRdb applying MiXCR to the 5' RACE reads. The repertoire holds fewer than 250,000 distinct CDR3 sequences, with 6.5% to 9% as singletons. This same sample was also part of a study on yellow fever vaccine responses in identical twins.

Sequenced sample: CD8+ T cells sorted from blood. These receptors all come from a woman between 18 and 30 years old in good health.

This chain uses TRBV28 with TRBJ2-1; a weak D match, TRBD2 (6 bases). V was pared by 5 bases and J by 8 bases, with 13 bases between. The CDR3 loop spans 13 amino acids. CDR1 MDHEN and CDR2 SYDVKM come from the germline V gene. CDR3 in DNA: TGTGCCAGCAGTCCCGCGGGATTCGATGAGCAGTTCTTC. This encodes CASSPAGFDEQFF.

This rearrangement joins TRBV5-5 to TRBJ2-1, with D unresolved. Germline V gene lookup returns CDR1 SGHKS and CDR2 YYEKEE (reference sequence). The CDR3 contains 15 residues. The V gene lost 0 bases and the J gene lost 9 bases, with 16 bases spanning the gap. This CDR3 is CASSLDSLGWVEQFF. The CDR3 coding sequence is TGTGCCAGCAGCTTGGACAGCCTCGGGTGGGTTGAGCAGTTCTTC. The full variable domain, with the rest looked up from reference TRBV5-5 and TRBJ2-1, is DAGVTQSPTHLIKTRGQQVTLRCSPISGHKSVSWYQQVLGQGPQFIFQYYEKEERGRGNFPDRFSARQFPNYSSELNVNALLLGDSALYLCASSLDSLGWVEQFFGPGTRLTVL.

V is TRBV18 and J is TRBJ1-2; 7 positions agree with TRBD1. V shed 0 bases and J 0 bases; nucleotides not matched to a gene: 7. Germline values: CDR1 KGHSH, CDR2 LQKENI. CDR3 length: 17 amino acids. CDR3 in DNA: TGTGCCAGCTCACCACCGGGACAGCTAATAGCTAACTATGGCTACACCTTC. Protein sequence: CASSPPGQLIANYGYTF.

This clonotype was detected only a few times. The rearrangement joins TRBV6-1 to TRBJ2-6, with 8 bases aligning to TRBD1. Germline V gives CDR1 MNHNS, CDR2 SASEGT. This CDR3 contains 14 residues. The junction had 3 bases not matched to a gene; V was cut back by 11 bases and J by 0 bases. The CDR3 loop is CAAGGLSGANVLTF. CDR3 nucleotide sequence: TGTGCCGCAGGGGGCCTCTCTGGGGCCAACGTCCTGACTTTC.

V is TRBV7-9 and J is TRBJ2-7; 8 nucleotides match TRBD2. CDR1 SEHNR and CDR2 FQNEAQ come from the germline V gene (reference sequence). J was trimmed by 2 bases and V by 0 bases; bases with no gene match: 3. The CDR3 consists of 15 residues. The chain's CDR3 is CASSLARGEAYEQYV. CDR3 nucleotides: TGTGCCAGCAGCTTAGCGCGGGGGGAAGCCTACGAGCAGTACGTC.

Comments on this clonotype: A much larger clone lies one base from this, so it may be a read error. The final CDR3 position lacks the conserved phenylalanine or tryptophan, pointing to a likely read error. The chain uses TRBV29-1 and TRBJ2-3; unclear D gene. Looked up from germline, CDR1 is SQVTM and CDR2 is ANQGSEA. Trimming removed 0 bases at V and 5 bases at J, with 9 bases between. The CDR3 spans 13 residues. The DNA for the CDR3 is TGCAGCGTTGAAGAGGGCCAGAAAGATACGCAGTATTCT. Translated, it gives CSVEEGQKDTQYS.